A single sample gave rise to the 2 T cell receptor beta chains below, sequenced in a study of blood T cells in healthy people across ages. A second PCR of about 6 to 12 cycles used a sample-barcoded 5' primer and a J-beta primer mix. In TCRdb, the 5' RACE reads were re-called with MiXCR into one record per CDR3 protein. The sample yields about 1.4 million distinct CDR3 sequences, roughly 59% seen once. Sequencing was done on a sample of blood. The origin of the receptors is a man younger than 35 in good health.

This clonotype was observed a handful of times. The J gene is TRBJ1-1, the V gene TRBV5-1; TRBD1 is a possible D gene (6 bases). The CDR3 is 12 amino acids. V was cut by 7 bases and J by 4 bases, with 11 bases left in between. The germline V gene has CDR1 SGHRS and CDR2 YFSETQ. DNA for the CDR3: TGCGCCAGCGGGGAGGGGGGCACTGAAGCTTTCTTT. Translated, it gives CASGEGGTEAFF. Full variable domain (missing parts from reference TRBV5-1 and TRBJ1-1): KAGVTQTPRYLIKTRGQQVTLSCSPISGHRSVSWYQQTPGQGLQFLFEYFSETQRNKGNFPGRFSGRQFSNSRSEMNVSTLELGDSALYLCASGEGGTEAFFGQGTRLTVV.

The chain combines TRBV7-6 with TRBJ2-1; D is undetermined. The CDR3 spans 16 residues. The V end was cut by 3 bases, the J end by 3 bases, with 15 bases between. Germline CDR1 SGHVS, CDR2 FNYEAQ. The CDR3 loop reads CASSFYNSLNYNEQFF. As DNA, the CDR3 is TGTGCCAGCAGCTTTTATAACAGCCTTAACTACAATGAGCAGTTCTTC.